This T cell receptor beta chain was identified during a study of CDR3 diversity in severe acne. The germline CDR1 and CDR2 sequences are ENHRY and SYGVKD. The CDR3 is 17 residues long. Trimming shortened V by 2 bases and J by 2 bases, and 18 bases separated the two germline ends. TCRdb reprocessed the PCR reads with MiXCR, giving one entry per CDR3 protein. The sample yields some 90,000 distinct CDR3 sequences, around 54% seen once. In this sample, this clonotype turned up many times. This chain uses TRBV10-3 with TRBJ1-1; TRBD1 might be the D (6 bases). The clonotype was recovered from a male donor with severe acne vulgaris. The sequencing input was blood. CDR3 residues: CAISEPTTGPTNTEAFF. The CDR3 DNA is TGTGCCATCAGTGAGCCTACGACAGGTCCTACTAACACTGAAGCTTTCTTT.